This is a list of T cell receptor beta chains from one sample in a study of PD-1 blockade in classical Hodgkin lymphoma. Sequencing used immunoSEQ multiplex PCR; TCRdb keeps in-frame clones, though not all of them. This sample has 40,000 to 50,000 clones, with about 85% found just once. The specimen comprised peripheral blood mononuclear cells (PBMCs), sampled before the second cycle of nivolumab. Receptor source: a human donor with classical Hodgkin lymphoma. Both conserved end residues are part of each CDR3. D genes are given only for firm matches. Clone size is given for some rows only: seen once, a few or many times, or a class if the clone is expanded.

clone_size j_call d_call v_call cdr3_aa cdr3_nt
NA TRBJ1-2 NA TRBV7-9 CASRRDSNYGYTF TGTGCCAGCAGGAGAGATTCTAACTATGGCTACACCTTC
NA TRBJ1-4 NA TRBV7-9 CASSPQGGTNEKLFF TGTGCCAGCAGCCCACAGGGCGGTACTAATGAAAAACTGTTTTTT
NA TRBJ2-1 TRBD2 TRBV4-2 CASSQEGSGIPYNEQFF TGTGCCAGCAGCCAAGAGGGTAGCGGGATTCCCTACAATGAGCAGTTCTTC
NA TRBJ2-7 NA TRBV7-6 CASTAGPVNEQYF TGTGCCAGCACCGCAGGGCCGGTGAACGAGCAGTACTTC
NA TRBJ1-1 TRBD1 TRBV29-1 CSVQPGQGDTEAFF TGCAGCGTCCAACCGGGACAGGGAGACACTGAAGCTTTCTTT
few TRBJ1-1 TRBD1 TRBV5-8 CASSYFRRDRGSTEAFF TGTGCCAGCAGTTATTTTCGCCGGGACAGGGGCTCCACTGAAGCTTTCTTT
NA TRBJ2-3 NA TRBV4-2 CASSQGGTGDTQYF TGTGCCAGCAGCCAGGGAGGTACAGGGGATACGCAGTATTTT
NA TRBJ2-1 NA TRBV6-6 CASSQVSNEQFF TGTGCCAGCAGTCAAGTCAGTAATGAGCAGTTCTTC
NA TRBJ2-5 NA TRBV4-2 CASSQDGGGFGQETQYF TGTGCCAGCAGCCAAGACGGTGGGGGTTTTGGCCAAGAGACCCAGTACTTC
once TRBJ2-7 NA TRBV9 CASSVSSPSATYEQYF TGTGCCAGCAGCGTAAGCTCCCCATCGGCGACCTACGAGCAGTACTTC
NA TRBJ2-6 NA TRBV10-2 CASSGGVGSGANVLTF TGCGCCAGCAGTGGAGGGGTCGGCTCTGGGGCCAACGTCCTGACTTTC
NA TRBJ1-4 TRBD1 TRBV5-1 CASSLRDRGFEKLFF TGCGCCAGCAGCCTCCGGGACAGGGGATTTGAAAAACTGTTTTTT
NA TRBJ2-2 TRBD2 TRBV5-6 CASSLLAGVGTGELFF TGTGCCAGCAGTTTACTAGCGGGAGTAGGCACCGGGGAGCTGTTTTTT
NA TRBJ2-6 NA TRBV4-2 CASSISEANVLTF TGTGCCAGCAGCATCTCGGAAGCCAACGTCCTGACTTTC
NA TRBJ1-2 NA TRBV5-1 CARPDGYTF TGCGCCAGACCCGACGGCTACACCTTC
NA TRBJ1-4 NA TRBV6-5 CATGTVGEKLFF TGTGCCACCGGGACTGTGGGTGAAAAACTGTTTTTT
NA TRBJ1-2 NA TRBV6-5 CASRARGRDSGYTF TGTGCCAGCAGAGCCCGAGGCAGGGATTCTGGCTACACCTTC
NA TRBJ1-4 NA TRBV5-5 CASSRGPDKGEKLFF TGTGCCAGCAGCCGGGGGCCGGACAAGGGTGAAAAACTGTTTTTT
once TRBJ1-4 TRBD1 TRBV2 CTSGQGRIEEKLFF TGTACCAGCGGACAGGGGAGGATTGAGGAAAAACTGTTTTTT
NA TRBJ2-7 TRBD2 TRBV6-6 CASSYPRGGSYEQYF TGTGCCAGCAGTTACCCGCGGGGGGGTTCCTACGAGCAGTACTTC
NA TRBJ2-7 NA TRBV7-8 CASSSTPGYEQYF TGTGCCAGCAGCAGTACCCCAGGTTACGAGCAGTACTTC
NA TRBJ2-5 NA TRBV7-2 CASSLGDDVRETQYF TGTGCCAGCAGCTTAGGAGACGACGTTAGAGAGACCCAGTACTTC
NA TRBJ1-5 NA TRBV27 CASSFNLNQPQHF TGTGCCAGCAGTTTTAACCTCAATCAGCCCCAGCATTTT
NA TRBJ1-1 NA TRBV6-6 CASSYAGQSRSEAFF TGTGCCAGCAGTTACGCCGGACAGAGCCGCTCTGAAGCTTTCTTT
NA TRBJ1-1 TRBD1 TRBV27 CASSSLDGGGMNTEAFF TGTGCCAGCAGTTCCCTGGACGGAGGGGGCATGAACACTGAAGCTTTCTTT
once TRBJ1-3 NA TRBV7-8 CASGIDSLSGNTIYF TGTGCCAGCGGGATCGACAGCCTCTCTGGAAACACCATATATTTT
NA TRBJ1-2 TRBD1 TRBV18 CASSPPGQGHYGYTF TGTGCCAGCTCACCACCAGGACAGGGTCACTATGGCTACACCTTC
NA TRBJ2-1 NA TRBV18 CASSPAGRSYNEQFF TGTGCCAGCTCACCCGCGGGTCGGTCCTACAATGAGCAGTTCTTC
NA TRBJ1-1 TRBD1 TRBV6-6 CASSQGQGVTEAFF TGTGCCAGCAGTCAAGGACAGGGGGTAACTGAAGCTTTCTTT
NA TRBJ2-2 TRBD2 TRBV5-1 CASSLWTSRTGELFF TGCGCCAGCAGCTTGTGGACTAGTCGCACCGGGGAGCTGTTTTTT
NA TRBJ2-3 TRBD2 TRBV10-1 CASSERLAGGPWSQDTQYF TGCGCCAGCAGTGAGAGGCTAGCGGGAGGGCCCTGGTCACAAGATACGCAGTATTTT